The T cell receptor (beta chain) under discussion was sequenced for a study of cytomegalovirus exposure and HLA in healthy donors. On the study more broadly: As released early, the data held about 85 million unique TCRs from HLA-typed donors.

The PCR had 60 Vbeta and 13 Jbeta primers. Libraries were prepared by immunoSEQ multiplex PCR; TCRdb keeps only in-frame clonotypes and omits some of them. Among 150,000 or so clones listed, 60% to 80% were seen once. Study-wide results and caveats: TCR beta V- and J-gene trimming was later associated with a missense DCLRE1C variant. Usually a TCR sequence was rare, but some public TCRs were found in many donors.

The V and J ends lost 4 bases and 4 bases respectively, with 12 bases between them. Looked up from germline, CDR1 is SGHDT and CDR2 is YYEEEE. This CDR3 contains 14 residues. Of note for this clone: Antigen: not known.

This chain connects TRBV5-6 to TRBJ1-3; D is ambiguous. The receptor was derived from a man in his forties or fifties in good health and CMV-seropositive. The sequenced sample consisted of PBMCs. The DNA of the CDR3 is TGTGCCAGCAGCCCGTTCGGGTTGGGAAACACCATATATTTT. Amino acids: CASSPFGLGNTIYF.